The rows below give T cell receptor beta chains drawn from one sample of a study of chemoradiotherapy in HPV16-positive cancers. Measured with immunoSEQ multiplex PCR; TCRdb has only the in-frame clones, and not every one. The repertoire consists of approximately 7,400 clones, with 65% to 90% occurring once and the leading ten covering around 6.5%. The sample was tumor tissue, taken from a patient who underwent chemoradiotherapy. All receptors come from a human donor with HPV-associated anogenital cancer. Each CDR3 is given with its conserved first and last residue. The D gene is left open where the match is weak. Rows may omit the clone size; those that give it use once, few, many or a size class.

TRBV14	NA	17	TRBJ1-1	NA	CASSQDYAGVPSTEAFF	TGTGCCAGCAGCCAAGACTACGCTGGAGTACCCTCCACTGAAGCTTTCTTT
TRBV11-2	NA	16	TRBJ1-4	TRBD1	CASSLVGQRTNEKLFF	TGTGCCAGCAGCTTAGTGGGACAGAGAACTAATGAAAAACTGTTTTTT
TRBV6-1	few	15	TRBJ1-2	NA	CASSDEQRGNYGYTF	TGTGCCAGCAGTGACGAACAGAGGGGTAACTATGGCTACACCTTC
TRBV10-3	NA	14	TRBJ1-5	NA	CAISGRNSNQPQHF	TGTGCCATCAGTGGTCGGAATAGCAATCAGCCCCAGCATTTT
TRBV6-1	NA	13	TRBJ2-7	TRBD2	CASKLAGVYEQYF	TGTGCCAGCAAATTAGCGGGGGTTTACGAGCAGTACTTC
TRBV19	NA	17	TRBJ2-3	TRBD1	CASSIVSRQGATDTQYF	TGTGCCAGTAGTATCGTTTCCAGACAGGGGGCCACAGATACGCAGTATTTT
TRBV5-6	NA	15	TRBJ2-6	NA	CASSLGGAGANVLTF	TGTGCCAGCAGCTTGGGGGGCGCTGGGGCCAACGTCCTGACTTTC
TRBV5-1	NA	13	TRBJ2-1	TRBD1	CASSLRTGPEQFF	TGCGCCAGCAGCTTAAGGACAGGACCTGAGCAGTTCTTC
TRBV7-2	NA	15	TRBJ2-3	NA	CASSRGTAFTDTQYF	TGTGCCAGCAGCCGGGGGACAGCTTTCACAGATACGCAGTATTTT
TRBV5-4	once	17	TRBJ2-5	NA	CASSPAGGKRIGETQYF	TGTGCCAGCAGCCCCGCTGGGGGCAAACGAATTGGAGAGACCCAGTACTTC
TRBV9	NA	13	TRBJ1-1	NA	CASSQGFNTEAFF	TGTGCCAGCAGTCAGGGATTCAACACTGAAGCTTTCTTT
TRBV6-5	NA	15	TRBJ2-3	NA	CASSRTRGEADTQYF	TGTGCCAGCAGCCGAACTCGGGGAGAGGCAGATACGCAGTATTTT
TRBV6-6	NA	15	TRBJ2-5	NA	CASSYSLVRGETQYF	TGTGCCAGCAGTTACTCCTTGGTTCGGGGGGAGACCCAGTACTTC
TRBV27	NA	14	TRBJ1-4	NA	CASGLRGEGEKLFF	TGTGCCAGCGGGTTGCGGGGGGAAGGGGAAAAACTGTTTTTT
TRBV15	NA	16	TRBJ2-5	TRBD2	CATSRASLAGKETQYF	TGTGCCACCAGCAGAGCCTCCCTAGCGGGGAAAGAGACCCAGTACTTC
TRBV29-1	once	11	TRBJ2-4	NA	CSVVYSNIQYF	TGCAGCGTTGTGTATTCGAACATTCAGTACTTC
TRBV10-3	once	14	TRBJ2-3	TRBD2	CAIMDSGGGDTQYF	TGTGCCATCATGGATAGCGGGGGTGGAGATACGCAGTATTTT
TRBV11-2	NA	12	TRBJ2-7	NA	CASSVGDEEQYF	TGTGCCAGCAGCGTTGGCGACGAGGAGCAGTACTTC
TRBV28	NA	15	TRBJ1-2	NA	CAGKTGGGTNYGYTF	TGTGCCGGCAAGACCGGGGGCGGCACTAACTATGGCTACACCTTC
TRBV5-1	once	17	TRBJ2-2	TRBD1	CASSLAMTDRDNGELFF	TGCGCCAGCAGCTTGGCTATGACGGACAGGGACAACGGGGAGCTGTTTTTT
TRBV18	once	15	TRBJ1-2	NA	CASSPSTITNYGYTF	TGTGCCAGCTCACCTTCGACAATCACGAACTATGGCTACACCTTC
TRBV23-1	NA	14	TRBJ1-1	NA	CASSHSGGMYEAFF	TGCGCCAGCAGTCATTCGGGAGGCATGTATGAGGCTTTCTTT
TRBV7-9	NA	14	TRBJ1-2	NA	CASSPNGPYYGYTF	TGTGCCAGCAGCCCCAATGGGCCCTACTATGGCTACACCTTC
TRBV6-1	few	15	TRBJ1-4	NA	CASRKGGTENEKLFF	TGTGCCAGCAGAAAGGGGGGGACGGAGAATGAAAAACTGTTTTTT
TRBV11-2	few	15	TRBJ1-1	NA	CASSLAHAGRTEAFF	TGTGCCAGCAGCTTAGCTCACGCGGGAAGGACTGAAGCTTTCTTT
TRBV15	once	15	TRBJ2-3	NA	CATRARPRETDTQYF	TGTGCCACCCGAGCTAGACCTCGGGAGACAGATACGCAGTATTTT
TRBV21-1	NA	15	TRBJ2-3	NA	CASEQAGPRTDTQYF	TGTGCCAGCGAACAAGCGGGGCCTCGCACAGATACGCAGTATTTT
TRBV19	NA	14	TRBJ1-1	NA	CASSISGSVTEAFF	TGTGCCAGTAGTATATCCGGGTCGGTCACTGAAGCTTTCTTT
TRBV27	NA	15	TRBJ2-1	TRBD2	CASSRTSGSYNEQFF	TGTGCCAGCAGTAGGACTAGCGGCTCCTACAATGAGCAGTTCTTC
TRBV15	NA	15	TRBJ2-1	TRBD2	CATSPTGGTHNEQFF	TGTGCCACCAGCCCTACGGGAGGGACACACAATGAGCAGTTCTTC
TRBV28	once	14	TRBJ2-7	NA	CASSTRQSSYEQYF	TGTGCCAGCAGTACCCGACAGAGCTCCTACGAGCAGTACTTC
TRBV6-5	NA	15	TRBJ2-6	TRBD2	CASSYGGAGANVLTF	TGTGCCAGCAGTTACGGGGGGGCTGGGGCCAACGTCCTGACTTTC
TRBV5-4	NA	15	TRBJ2-7	TRBD1	CASSLGAGQVYEQYF	TGTGCCAGCAGCTTGGGGGCGGGACAGGTATACGAGCAGTACTTC
TRBV27	NA	15	TRBJ1-6	NA	CASSLEVTENSPLHF	TGTGCCAGCAGTTTAGAGGTGACGGAAAATTCACCCCTCCACTTT
TRBV6-1	NA	19	TRBJ2-2	TRBD1	CASSAPGQATTYFTGELFF	TGTGCCAGCAGTGCCCCGGGACAGGCTACAACTTACTTCACCGGGGAGCTGTTTTTT
TRBV13	NA	14	TRBJ2-7	TRBD1	CASRKQGGTYEQYF	TGTGCCAGCCGAAAACAGGGGGGTACCTACGAGCAGTACTTC